This T cell receptor beta chain was found in a study of T cell repertoires in cytomegalovirus infection. At the level of the study: Evidence of both CMV infection and a matching HLA type came from public TCR beta signatures.

Germline CDR1 is DFQATT and CDR2 is SNEGSKA (reference sequence). The CDR3 runs 16 residues. Study-level results: HLA-C-restricted TCR beta clonotypes specific for CMV led the ex vivo response. CMV carriers with the relevant HLA were identified by cumulative public TCR beta family frequency.

TCRdb passed the reads through MiXCR, listing each CDR3 protein once. The table includes 7,500 to 9,500 distinct CDR3 sequences, about 60% detected once. On this clonotype itself: Its specificity is not known. One end of the junction fails to match germline, which may point to a read error.

This sequence was found in a human donor in good health (CMV status not recorded). Some clones in this sample may be carry-over from other donors' samples. The chain employs TRBV20-1 and TRBJ1-5; 9 nucleotides agree with TRBD1. Sequencing was performed on PBMCs, sequenced either directly or after in vitro stimulation (not recorded which). The CDR3 nucleotides are TGCAGTGCTTGGGACAGGGTTCTTTATAGCAAGCAGCCCCCGCATTTT. Translation gives CSAWDRVLYSKQPPHF.